This T cell receptor beta chain was sequenced for a study of shared clonotypes between healthy human individuals. All donors were Caucasian adults living in Nashville, Tennessee. TCRdb's copy holds only in-frame clones and misses some; the assay was immunoSEQ multiplex PCR. The sample carries over a million clones, 78% recorded once. Study-wide results and caveats: Blood alone was sampled, and tissue repertoires likely differ. Incomplete sequencing of sorted subsets was indicated by rarefaction despite large depth. Naive subsets tended to show greater estimated richness than memory subsets.

V lost 5 bases and J 0 bases, leaving 10 bases between the germline ends. This CDR3 region has 15 residues. Germline V lookup: CDR1 MNHNY, CDR2 SVGAGI (reference sequence). A word on this clone: Its antigen is not known.

Input material: memory CD4+ T cells from PBMCs. Described subset: CD45RA-negative fraction. The clonotype originates from a man aged 18 to 30 in good health. Some clones in this sample may be carry-over from other donors' samples. The chain employs TRBV6-6 and TRBJ2-2, with TRBD2 as a possible D gene (6 bases). The CDR3 loop reads CASSRDSANTGELFF. Here the CDR3 DNA reads TGTGCCAGCAGTCGGGACTCCGCGAACACCGGGGAGCTGTTTTTT.